This T cell receptor beta chain was documented in a study of T cell responses to AZD1222 COVID-19 vaccine. Analysis merged second doses at about 4 or about 12 weeks. Findings and caveats of the study: Most donors were white British and more were female, and clonal diversity was possibly underestimated. Repertoire sampling happened only post peak T cell response. Regions 160-218 and 743-854 held dominance among vaccine-associated CD4 TCRs, which spanned spike.

Of note for this clone: Its cognate antigen is unknown.

Only in-frame clones appear in the TCRdb table, and some are missing; sequencing was by immunoSEQ multiplex PCR. The sample shows 250,000 to 300,000 clones, roughly 93% of them seen only once. The CDR3 length is 13 residues. Trimming cost V 5 bases and J 6 bases, with 11 bases left between them. Germline V gene sequence: CDR1 WSHSY, CDR2 SAAADI. This chain connects TRBV10-2 to TRBJ1-5; D possibly corresponds to TRBD1 (5 bases). The sequence derives from an adult who received the AZD1222 COVID-19 vaccine. Sequencing used peripheral blood, obtained 28 days after the second AZD1222 dose. For the CDR3, the DNA is TGCGCCAGCAGTTCCCAGGGTACTCAGCCCCAGCATTTT. As protein: CASSSQGTQPQHF.